This is a list of T cell receptor beta chains from one sample in a study of molecular identifiers for immune sequencing clone quantification. TCRdb itself ran the PCR reads through MiXCR, one entry per CDR3 protein. The data contain 600,000 to 650,000 distinct CDR3 sequences, 15% to 20% of them singletons. What was sequenced was naive CD8+ T cells from blood, with Jurkat cell RNA spiked in. The source is a human donor in good health. Some libraries in this study had Jurkat cell RNA spiked in. Both conserved end residues are part of each CDR3. A D gene is named only where the DNA matches it firmly. Size is omitted from some rows. Given values are once, few, many or a class for expanded clones.

V gene: TRBV14
J gene: TRBJ2-3
clone size: many
D gene: -
CDR3 DNA: TGTGCCAGCAGCCCACATCCCAGCTACGAGGTCGGAGATACGCAGTATTTT
CDR3 protein: CASSPHPSYEVGDTQYF

V gene: TRBV29-1
J gene: TRBJ2-5
clone size: many
D gene: -
CDR3 DNA: TGCAGCGTTGAATTTGGTCAGGGACAGACCCAGTACTTC
CDR3 protein: CSVEFGQGQTQYF

V gene: TRBV2
J gene: TRBJ2-7
clone size: many
D gene: -
CDR3 DNA: TGTGCCAGCAGTGAAGGGGGGACAACCTACGAGCAGTACTTC
CDR3 protein: CASSEGGTTYEQYF

V gene: TRBV2
J gene: TRBJ2-3
clone size: many
D gene: -
CDR3 DNA: TGTGCCAGCAACGGGGGTGTCACAGATACGCAGTATTTT
CDR3 protein: CASNGGVTDTQYF

V gene: TRBV7-9
J gene: TRBJ2-6
clone size: many
D gene: -
CDR3 DNA: TGTGCCAGCAGCTTAGTAGCTGGGGCCAACGTCCTGACTTTC
CDR3 protein: CASSLVAGANVLTF

V gene: TRBV20-1
J gene: TRBJ2-5
clone size: -
D gene: TRBD1
CDR3 DNA: TGCGGTGCTACCCAGGTGGGACAGGGAGTGGAGACCCAGTACTTC
CDR3 protein: CGATQVGQGVETQYF

V gene: TRBV28
J gene: TRBJ2-2
clone size: many
D gene: TRBD1
CDR3 DNA: TGTGCCAGCAGTTTATTTGGGGACAGTGCCCGGGAGCTGTTTTTT
CDR3 protein: CASSLFGDSARELFF

V gene: TRBV30
J gene: TRBJ1-5
clone size: many
D gene: TRBD1
CDR3 DNA: TGTGCCTGGAGTGTACTTCAGGGGACAGAAGTCCTAGCAAATCAGCCCCAGCATTTT
CDR3 protein: CAWSVLQGTEVLANQPQHF

V gene: TRBV11-2
J gene: TRBJ2-1
clone size: many
D gene: TRBD1
CDR3 DNA: TGTGCCAGCAGCTCGGGACAGGGGAGGGTTACCCATGAGCAGTTCTTC
CDR3 protein: CASSSGQGRVTHEQFF

V gene: TRBV20-1
J gene: TRBJ1-5
clone size: -
D gene: -
CDR3 DNA: TGCAGTGCTAGAGACCCGGACATAAGTCAGCCCCAGCATTTT
CDR3 protein: CSARDPDISQPQHF

V gene: TRBV4-3
J gene: TRBJ2-7
clone size: many
D gene: TRBD2
CDR3 DNA: TGCGCCAGCAGCCAAGATAGGACTAGCGGATACGAGCAGTACTTC
CDR3 protein: CASSQDRTSGYEQYF

V gene: TRBV2
J gene: TRBJ1-1
clone size: few
D gene: -
CDR3 DNA: TGTGCCACCTACTCGGGCCCCTTGAACACTGAAGCTTTCTTT
CDR3 protein: CATYSGPLNTEAFF

V gene: TRBV4-3
J gene: TRBJ2-1
clone size: -
D gene: TRBD2
CDR3 DNA: TGCGCCAGCAGCCAAGACGGATCGGGACTAGCGGGAGCTGAGCAGTTCTTC
CDR3 protein: CASSQDGSGLAGAEQFF

V gene: TRBV3-1
J gene: TRBJ1-2
clone size: -
D gene: -
CDR3 DNA: TGTGCCGACGGCCACACCGGTCACTATGGCTACACCTTC
CDR3 protein: CADGHTGHYGYTF

V gene: TRBV7-9
J gene: TRBJ1-4
clone size: many
D gene: -
CDR3 DNA: TGTGCCAGCAGCTTACTCAGGGCCCCGGGGGAACTGTTTTTT
CDR3 protein: CASSLLRAPGELFF

V gene: TRBV24-1
J gene: TRBJ2-3
clone size: once
D gene: -
CDR3 DNA: TGTGCCACCAGTGATCTCTTCCCAGATACGCAGTATTTT
CDR3 protein: CATSDLFPDTQYF

V gene: TRBV19
J gene: TRBJ2-3
clone size: many
D gene: -
CDR3 DNA: TGTGCCAGTAGTCAAGAGGTTTTTAGGATGAGCACAGATACGCAGTATTTT
CDR3 protein: CASSQEVFRMSTDTQYF

V gene: TRBV6-2/TRBV6-3
J gene: TRBJ1-1
clone size: many
D gene: -
CDR3 DNA: TGTGCCAGCAGACCATCAGGGGACACTGAAGCTTTCTTT
CDR3 protein: CASRPSGDTEAFF

V gene: TRBV6-2/TRBV6-3
J gene: TRBJ2-2
clone size: many
D gene: TRBD1
CDR3 DNA: TGTGCCAGCAGTCGCCGGGACAGGGGGACCATAGCCCCCGGGGAGCTGTTTTTT
CDR3 protein: CASSRRDRGTIAPGELFF

V gene: TRBV28
J gene: TRBJ2-7
clone size: many
D gene: -
CDR3 DNA: TGTGCCAGCAGTTTTAGCCGTCGGGGGACCTACGAGCAGTACTTC
CDR3 protein: CASSFSRRGTYEQYF

V gene: TRBV30
J gene: TRBJ1-5
clone size: many
D gene: TRBD1
CDR3 DNA: TGTGCCTGGTCTCAGGGACAGGCGGGACAGCCCCAGCATTTT
CDR3 protein: CAWSQGQAGQPQHF

V gene: TRBV4-2
J gene: TRBJ2-7
clone size: -
D gene: TRBD2
CDR3 DNA: TGTGCCAGCAGCCAGGGACTAGCGGAGACCTACGAGCAGTACTTC
CDR3 protein: CASSQGLAETYEQYF

V gene: TRBV12-3/TRBV12-4
J gene: TRBJ2-3
clone size: -
D gene: -
CDR3 DNA: TGTGCCAGCAGTTTCGAGGGGTCAAGCACAGATACGCGGTATTTT
CDR3 protein: CASSFEGSSTDTRYF

V gene: TRBV10-2
J gene: TRBJ1-1
clone size: few
D gene: -
CDR3 DNA: TGCGCCAGCAGTGAGTCTGGGTATGAAGCTTTCTTT
CDR3 protein: CASSESGYEAFF

V gene: TRBV6-6
J gene: TRBJ2-2
clone size: many
D gene: TRBD1
CDR3 DNA: TGTGCCAGCAGGTCGGGACAGATTCCCGGGGAGCTGTTTTTT
CDR3 protein: CASRSGQIPGELFF

V gene: TRBV13
J gene: TRBJ2-7
clone size: few
D gene: TRBD1
CDR3 DNA: TGTGCCAGCAGCGATCGAACAGGGGTCACGGTCTCCTACGAGCAGTACTTC
CDR3 protein: CASSDRTGVTVSYEQYF

V gene: TRBV7-9
J gene: TRBJ2-7
clone size: many
D gene: -
CDR3 DNA: TGTGCCAGCAGCCCGAAGACGTGGGAGCAGTACTTC
CDR3 protein: CASSPKTWEQYF

V gene: TRBV19
J gene: TRBJ1-6
clone size: -
D gene: -
CDR3 DNA: TGTGCCAGTAGTCCCGGGACCGGCGGTAATTCACCCCTCCACTTT
CDR3 protein: CASSPGTGGNSPLHF

V gene: TRBV4-1
J gene: TRBJ1-4
clone size: many
D gene: -
CDR3 DNA: TGCGCCAGCAGCCCCCTTTTTCTTTTGGGCAGCGAAAAACTGTTTTTT
CDR3 protein: CASSPLFLLGSEKLFF

V gene: TRBV7-9
J gene: TRBJ2-3
clone size: -
D gene: TRBD2
CDR3 DNA: TGTGCCAGCAGCTCCGATCTAGCGGGCTTCACAGATACGCAGTATTTT
CDR3 protein: CASSSDLAGFTDTQYF

V gene: TRBV7-9
J gene: TRBJ2-7
clone size: once
D gene: TRBD2
CDR3 DNA: TGTGCCAGTACCCGGGGGGTGAGTATGAACGAGCAGTACTTC
CDR3 protein: CASTRGVSMNEQYF